This T cell receptor (beta chain) was recovered during a study of T cell changes during pregnancy in multiple sclerosis. Germline lookup yields CDR1 SGHTS and CDR2 YDEGEE. This CDR3 is built from 14 residues. Losses at the gene ends were 4 bases for V and 2 bases for J; bases not matched to a gene: 3. The data were produced by immunoSEQ multiplex PCR, yet TCRdb's version contains in-frame clones alone and is incomplete. The sample carries about 38,000 clones, around nine tenths recorded once. The sequence came from a female donor in good health, enrolled as a control in a pregnancy study. The chain joins TRBV5-8 to TRBJ1-3; TRBD1 agrees at 7 bases. Specimen: CD4+ T cells from peripheral blood mononuclear cells, collected after pregnancy. The CDR3 DNA reads as TGTGCCAGCAGCGTCGACAGGGCTGGAAACACCATATATTTT. Translated: CASSVDRAGNTIYF.